This T cell receptor beta chain was sequenced for a study of cytomegalovirus exposure and HLA in healthy donors. PCR employed 60 Vbeta and 13 Jbeta primers. TCRdb's table, derived via immunoSEQ multiplex PCR, lists solely in-frame clones and lacks some. The sample includes more than 60,000 clones. Germline CDR1 is MNHNY and CDR2 is SVGAGI (reference sequence). The V gene lost 10 bases and the J gene lost 3 bases, with 15 bases spanning the gap. CDR3 length equals 14 residues. This receptor was taken from a boy younger than 18 in good health and CMV-seronegative. The chain is built from TRBV6-6 and TRBJ2-2, with a weak D call TRBD1 (6 bases). Source material: PBMCs. CDR3 in amino acids: CAIQGPPYTGELFF. For the CDR3, the DNA is TGTGCCATACAGGGTCCTCCCTACACCGGGGAGCTGTTTTTT.